Listed here are 29 T cell receptor beta chains from one sample, sequenced in a study of spatial heterogeneity in lung cancer. Time point denoted: sample taken at primary tumor resection. TCRdb re-analysed the 5' RACE reads in MiXCR, keeping a single row per CDR3 protein. The sample shows about 92,000 distinct CDR3 sequences, approximately 12% of them seen only once. The sample here was PBMCs, taken at surgery. These receptors all come from a male donor with early-stage non-small cell lung cancer.

The chain couples TRBV6-9 to TRBJ2-7, with 10 nucleotides matching TRBD1. In germline, CDR1 is MNHGY, CDR2 SVAAGI. Unmatched junction bases numbered 2, after V lost 3 bases and J lost 0 bases. This CDR3 has 15 residues. Written as DNA, the CDR3 is TGTGCCAGCAGTTACGGGACAGGGGTCTCCTACGAGCAGTACTTC. The encoded protein is CASSYGTGVSYEQYF.

This clonotype occurred a few times. The rearrangement uses TRBV4-3 and TRBJ2-1; the match to TRBD2 covers 8 bases. CDR3 length: 16 amino acids. V lost 4 bases to trimming and J lost 2 bases; unmatched junction nucleotides: 7. Germline CDR1 and CDR2: LGHNA and YSLEER. The CDR3 DNA reads as TGCGCCAGCAGCCCCTGGGGGCGGGGGGCCTACAATGAGCAGTTCTTC. Its protein product is CASSPWGRGAYNEQFF.

The table lists this clonotype with a few counts. The chain has TRBV1 and TRBJ1-3. TRBV1 is described as a pseudogene. The CDR3 extends over 15 amino acids. The CDR3 bases are TGCACCAGCAGCCCCCGAGGGCCCTCTGGAAACACCATATATTTT. Translated: CTSSPRGPSGNTIYF.

V is TRBV5-6 and J is TRBJ1-6, with D tentatively TRBD1 (5 bases). This CDR3 contains 15 residues. Germline CDR1 SGHDT, CDR2 YYEEEE. The germline V and J ends were trimmed by 7 bases and 6 bases, with 17 bases remaining between them. The CDR3 loop reads CASHSWPGSNSPLHF. CDR3 coding DNA: TGTGCCAGCCATTCCTGGCCAGGGAGTAATTCACCCCTCCACTTT.

This chain uses TRBV5-1 with TRBJ1-1, with D perhaps matching TRBD1 (6 bases). Trimming shortened V by 4 bases and J by 3 bases, and 16 bases separated the two germline ends. This CDR3 has 15 residues. Germline V gene sequence: CDR1 SGHRS, CDR2 YFSETQ. The CDR3 reads CASSITGRPDTEAFF. The CDR3 DNA sequence: TGCGCCAGCAGCATTACAGGGCGCCCTGACACTGAAGCTTTCTTT.

This clonotype was recorded a few times. The chain recombines TRBV15 with TRBJ2-6; D not resolved. This CDR3 region has 16 residues. The germline V gene encodes CDR1 LNHNV and CDR2 YYDKDF (reference sequence). V was cut by 0 bases and J by 0 bases, with 6 bases left in between. The CDR3 spells CATSRDGPSGANVLTF. As DNA, the CDR3 is TGTGCCACCAGCAGAGACGGTCCCTCTGGGGCCAACGTCCTGACTTTC.

The CDR3, as DNA: TGTGCCAGCAGTGACTCTGGGCTAGCGTCTACCGGGGAGCTGTTTTTT. Translating gives CASSDSGLASTGELFF. V usage is TRBV6-4 and J usage is TRBJ2-2; D is perhaps TRBD2 (6 bases). Germline V gives CDR1 MRHNA, CDR2 SNTAGT. The CDR3 contains 16 residues. V was pared by 0 bases and J by 5 bases, with 13 bases between.

The rearrangement uses TRBV7-2 and TRBJ1-4; 8 nucleotides match TRBD1. CDR1 SGHTA and CDR2 FQGNSA come from the germline V gene. Trimming at V came to 5 bases and at J to 5 bases, leaving 7 bases not matched to a gene. The CDR3 has 15 amino acids. In DNA, the CDR3 is TGTGCCAGCAGCCGTGCAGGGGGCGCGAATGAAAAACTGTTTTTT. Translated, it gives CASSRAGGANEKLFF.

The sample holds many counts of this clonotype. CDR3 DNA: TGCAGCGTTGAGGCAGGACACTCCTACAATGAGCAGTTCTTC. Translated: CSVEAGHSYNEQFF. V gene TRBV29-1 combines with J gene TRBJ2-1; possibly TRBD1 for D (5 bases). Germline V gene lookup returns CDR1 SQVTM and CDR2 ANQGSEA. The CDR3 sequence is 14 residues long. Trimming took off 3 bases at V and 0 bases at J, with 9 bases between the two ends.

This chain joins TRBV29-1 and TRBJ2-2; D uncertain. Per germline, CDR1 SQVTM and CDR2 ANQGSEA. V was trimmed by 2 bases and J by 0 bases, leaving 7 bases between them. The CDR3 extends over 14 amino acids. The CDR3 nucleotides are TGCAGCGTTGAATCACTGTCGAACACCGGGGAGCTGTTTTTT. Translating it yields CSVESLSNTGELFF.

The V and J genes are TRBV7-2 and TRBJ1-5, with 7 bases matching TRBD1. Germline assignment: CDR1 SGHTA and CDR2 FQGNSA. This CDR3 spans 14 amino acids. Trimming cost V 0 bases and J 7 bases; bases outside gene matches: 3. The CDR3 here is CASSLAGGAQPQHF. The CDR3 DNA reads as TGTGCCAGCAGCTTAGCAGGGGGCGCCCAGCCCCAGCATTTT.

This clonotype was recorded many times. CDR3 in amino acids: CASSYRQGARYEQYF. CDR3 in DNA: TGTGCCAGCAGCTATAGACAGGGGGCTCGGTACGAGCAGTACTTC. J is TRBJ2-7 and V is TRBV6-5; 10 bases fit TRBD1. Per the germline V gene, CDR1 is MNHEY and CDR2 is SVGAGI. This CDR3 has 15 amino acids. V dropped 6 bases and J dropped 4; count of bases not matched to a gene: 9.

This clonotype has only a few counts. The rearrangement links TRBV5-1 to TRBJ1-4; TRBD1 aligns across 7 bases. This CDR3 comprises 16 residues. With V trimmed by 0 bases and J by 4 bases, 6 bases remained unmatched. CDR1 is SGHRS, CDR2 YFSETQ, per germline. Here the CDR3 reads CASSLGTGVDNEKLFF. The CDR3 coding sequence is TGCGCCAGCAGCTTGGGCACAGGGGTGGATAATGAAAAACTGTTTTTT.

About this clonotype itself: A read error may account for a junction end that differs from germline. The chain links TRBV29-1 to TRBJ2-1; maybe TRBD2 (5 bases). The CDR3 is 10 residues long. The V gene's germline CDR1 is SQVTM and CDR2 ANQGSEA. The CDR3 is CSVVLWEQSF. CDR3 DNA: TGCAGCGTTGTTCTCTGGGAGCAGTCCTTC.

This clonotype was seen more than once but under ten times. This chain joins TRBV11-2 and TRBJ2-1, with D tentatively TRBD2 (5 bases). Per the germline V gene, CDR1 is SGHAT and CDR2 is FQNNGV. Trimming shortened V by 1 base and J by 4 bases, and 8 bases separated the two germline ends. The CDR3 runs 14 residues. CDR3 amino acids: CASSLGTLYNEQFF. As DNA, the CDR3 is TGTGCCAGCAGCTTAGGGACTTTATACAATGAGCAGTTCTTC.

The V gene is TRBV12-3 or TRBV12-4, the J gene TRBJ1-3; D remains unclear. This CDR3 contains 16 residues. The V end lost 6 bases, the J end lost 2 bases, and 17 bases lay between the germline ends. CDR3 in DNA: TGTGCCAGCAGCCGCGGGGATATGCTCCCTGGAAACACCATATATTTT. The encoded protein is CASSRGDMLPGNTIYF.

This clonotype was recorded at least ten times. This sequence joins TRBV5-1 and TRBJ2-7, with D tentatively TRBD2 (6 bases). Trimming removed 2 bases at V and 5 bases at J, with 11 bases between. The CDR3 consists of 13 residues. Germline assignment: CDR1 SGHRS and CDR2 YFSETQ. The CDR3, as DNA: TGCGCCAGCAGCTTCGCGGGGCCCGACGAGCAGTACTTC. This translates into CASSFAGPDEQYF. Complete variable domain (other parts from reference TRBV5-1 and TRBJ2-7): KAGVTQTPRYLIKTRGQQVTLSCSPISGHRSVSWYQQTPGQGLQFLFEYFSETQRNKGNFPGRFSGRQFSNSRSEMNVSTLELGDSALYLCASSFAGPDEQYFGPGTRLTVT.

This clonotype was seen repeatedly, ten times or more. The chain joins TRBV7-9 to TRBJ2-7, with unresolved D. Germline V gene sequence: CDR1 SEHNR, CDR2 FQNEAQ (reference sequence). Trimming cost V 3 bases and J 3 bases, with 6 bases left between them. The CDR3 covers 12 residues. The CDR3 sequence: CASSLTGYEQYF. The CDR3 coding sequence is TGTGCCAGCAGCTTGACCGGCTACGAGCAGTACTTC.

DNA of the CDR3: TGTGCCAAGTTCCGGGACAGCCTTGAAGCTTTCTTT. Translation: CAKFRDSLEAFF. This sequence joins TRBV2 and TRBJ1-1; 7 bases fit TRBD1. Trimming cost V 10 bases and J 7 bases; bases outside gene matches: 9. CDR1 SNHLY and CDR2 FYNNEI come from the germline V gene. The CDR3 covers 12 residues.

The table lists this clonotype with many counts. The chain couples TRBV5-6 to TRBJ2-3; TRBD2 might be the D (6 bases). The length of the CDR3 is 14 residues. Germline CDR1 reads SGHDT; CDR2 reads YYEEEE. The germline V and J ends were trimmed by 0 bases and 5 bases, with 10 bases remaining between them. The CDR3 DNA reads as TGTGCCAGCAGCTTGGGACGGGGAGGAGATACGCAGTATTTT. Residues: CASSLGRGGDTQYF.

This clonotype was seen more than once but under ten times. This sequence joins TRBV7-2 and TRBJ2-3, with D perhaps matching TRBD2 (6 bases). Germline CDR1 and CDR2: SGHTA and FQGNSA. V lost 0 bases and J lost 11, with 24 bases in between. This CDR3 region has 17 residues. Written as DNA, the CDR3 is TGTGCCAGCAGCTTAGCGCGTGACCAAAACCCCAAGGGAGGGCAGTATTTT. As protein: CASSLARDQNPKGGQYF.

This clonotype has more than one count but fewer than ten. The chain employs TRBV29-1 and TRBJ2-1; weak D call: TRBD2 (6 bases). CDR3 size: 14 residues. Germline-derived CDR1 and CDR2 are SQVTM and ANQGSEA. V dropped 6 bases and J dropped 7 bases, with 19 bases sitting between them. The CDR3 DNA reads TGCAGCGTAAGAATGGGAGGCTCGGGAAATGAGCAGTTCTTC. This codes for CSVRMGGSGNEQFF.

CDR3 residues: CASSTDRLGIEKLFF. CDR3 sequence (DNA): TGTGCCAGCAGTACCGACAGGTTAGGCATTGAAAAACTGTTTTTT. V is TRBV27 and J is TRBJ1-4, with TRBD1 as a possible D gene (6 bases). The germline V gene encodes CDR1 MNHEY and CDR2 SMNVEV (reference sequence). The V and J ends lost 5 bases and 7 bases respectively, with 17 bases between them. The CDR3 runs 15 residues.

The chain is built from TRBV20-1 and TRBJ2-7; D is ambiguous. Deletions cut 4 bases from V and 3 bases from J, with 4 bases between. CDR1 is DFQATT and CDR2 is SNEGSKA in the germline V gene (reference sequence). The CDR3 sequence is 10 residues long. CDR3 nucleotide sequence: TGCAGTGCTAATTACTACGAGCAGTACTTC. It is translated as CSANYYEQYF.

V and J are TRBV14 and TRBJ1-2; no clear D. The CDR3 sequence is 13 residues long. Germline V gene lookup returns CDR1 SGHDN and CDR2 FVKESK. V lost 0 bases to trimming and J lost 5 bases, with 7 bases between them. The CDR3 loop is CASSQDRLYGYTF. As DNA, the CDR3 is TGTGCCAGCAGCCAAGACAGGCTTTATGGCTACACCTTC. The entire variable domain, with the rest obtained from reference TRBV14 and TRBJ1-2, is as follows: EAGVTQFPSHSVIEKGQTVTLRCDPISGHDNLYWYRRVMGKEIKFLLHFVKESKQDESGMPNNRFLAERTGGTYSTLKVQPAELEDSGVYFCASSQDRLYGYTFGSGTRLTVV.

CDR3 amino acids: CASSPRKDSGQNTQYF. In DNA form, the CDR3 reads TGTGCCAGCAGCCCGCGGAAAGACAGCGGGCAGAATACGCAGTATTTT. The genes are TRBV11-2 and TRBJ2-3; D possibly corresponds to TRBD2 (6 bases). The CDR3 loop spans 16 amino acids. The ends were cut back, 5 bases at V and 7 bases at J, with 22 bases in the middle. In germline, CDR1 is SGHAT, CDR2 FQNNGV.

This clonotype was seen many times. The gene calls are TRBV20-1 and TRBJ2-3, with 11 bases identical to TRBD2. Germline CDR1 is DFQATT and CDR2 is SNEGSKA (reference sequence). V lost 5 bases, J lost 1 base, and 2 bases stayed unmatched. This CDR3 has 14 residues. CDR3 in amino acids: CSAPTSGGTDTQYF. The CDR3, as DNA: TGCAGTGCTCCGACTAGCGGGGGCACAGATACGCAGTATTTT.

The CDR3 sequence: CAWNFGALYGYTF. CDR3 in DNA: TGTGCCTGGAACTTCGGGGCGCTCTATGGCTACACCTTC. The chain carries TRBV30 and TRBJ1-2; tentative D call: TRBD1 (5 bases). Germline V gene sequence: CDR1 GTSNPN, CDR2 SVGIG (reference sequence). Between the trimmed V and J ends, which lost 4 bases and 4 bases, there was a span of 13 bases. The CDR3 runs 13 residues. Combining the CDR3 with reference TRBV30 and TRBJ1-2 gives the whole variable domain SQTIHQWPATLVQPVGSPLSLECTVEGTSNPNLYWYRQAAGRGLQLLFYSVGIGQISSEVPQNLSASRPQDRQFILSSKKLLLSDSGFYLCAWNFGALYGYTFGSGTRLTVV.

The chain carries TRBV11-2 and TRBJ2-3, with TRBD2 identical over 10 bases. This CDR3 region has 15 residues. Germline-derived CDR1 and CDR2 are SGHAT and FQNNGV. V lost 2 bases and J lost 6; bases outside the gene matches: 5. In nucleotides, the CDR3 is TGTGCCAGCAGCTTACTGAGCGGGAGGGGGGATACGCAGTATTTT. This sequence encodes CASSLLSGRGDTQYF. The full variable domain, with the rest looked up from reference TRBV11-2 and TRBJ2-3, is EAGVAQSPRYKIIEKRQSVAFWCNPISGHATLYWYQQILGQGPKLLIQFQNNGVVDDSQLPKDRFSAERLKGVDSTLKIQPAKLEDSAVYLCASSLLSGRGDTQYFGPGTRLTVL.